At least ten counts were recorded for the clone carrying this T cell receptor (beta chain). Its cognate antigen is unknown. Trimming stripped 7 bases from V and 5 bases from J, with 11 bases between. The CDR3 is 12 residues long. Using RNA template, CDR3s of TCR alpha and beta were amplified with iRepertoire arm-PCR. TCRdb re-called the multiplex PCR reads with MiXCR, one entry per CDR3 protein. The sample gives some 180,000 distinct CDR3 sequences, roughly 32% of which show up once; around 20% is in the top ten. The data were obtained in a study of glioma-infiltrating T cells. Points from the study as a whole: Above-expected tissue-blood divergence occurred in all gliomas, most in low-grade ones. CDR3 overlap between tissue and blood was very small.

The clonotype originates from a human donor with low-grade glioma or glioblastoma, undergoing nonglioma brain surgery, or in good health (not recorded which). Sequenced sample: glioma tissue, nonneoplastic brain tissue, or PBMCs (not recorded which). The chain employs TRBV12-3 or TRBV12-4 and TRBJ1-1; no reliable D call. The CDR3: CASKMTLTEAFF. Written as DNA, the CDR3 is TGTGCCAGCAAAATGACCCTTACTGAAGCTTTCTTT.